This T cell receptor (beta chain) was obtained from a study of T-cell reconstitution after alpha-beta-depleted transplantation in children. Points from the study as a whole: Reports say that about two months after transplant, the alpha-beta T cells came out of several hundred graft clones that had expanded.

Preparation of the TCRbeta library involved a method that used unique molecular identifiers. A single record per CDR3 protein comes from TCRdb applying MiXCR to the PCR reads. The repertoire consists of roughly 300,000 distinct CDR3 sequences, with 11% occurring once and the leading ten covering around a quarter. This clonotype came up many times. Its antigen is unidentified. Germline CDR1 SGHDT, CDR2 YYEEEE. With V trimmed by 1 base and J by 2 bases, 6 bases remained unmatched. The CDR3 totals 15 residues. Here the sequenced sample was peripheral blood, taken 180 days after TCRalphabeta/CD19-depleted stem cell transplant. The TCR was taken from a male patient aged 2-15 years who had a stem cell transplant for chronic granulomatous disease, so the T cells may come from the graft donor. This chain joins TRBV5-6 and TRBJ2-7; 7 bases are shared with TRBD2. The CDR3 reads CASSLSAGAPYEQYF. The CDR3 nucleotides are TGTGCCAGCAGCTTGTCGGCGGGAGCACCCTACGAGCAGTACTTC.